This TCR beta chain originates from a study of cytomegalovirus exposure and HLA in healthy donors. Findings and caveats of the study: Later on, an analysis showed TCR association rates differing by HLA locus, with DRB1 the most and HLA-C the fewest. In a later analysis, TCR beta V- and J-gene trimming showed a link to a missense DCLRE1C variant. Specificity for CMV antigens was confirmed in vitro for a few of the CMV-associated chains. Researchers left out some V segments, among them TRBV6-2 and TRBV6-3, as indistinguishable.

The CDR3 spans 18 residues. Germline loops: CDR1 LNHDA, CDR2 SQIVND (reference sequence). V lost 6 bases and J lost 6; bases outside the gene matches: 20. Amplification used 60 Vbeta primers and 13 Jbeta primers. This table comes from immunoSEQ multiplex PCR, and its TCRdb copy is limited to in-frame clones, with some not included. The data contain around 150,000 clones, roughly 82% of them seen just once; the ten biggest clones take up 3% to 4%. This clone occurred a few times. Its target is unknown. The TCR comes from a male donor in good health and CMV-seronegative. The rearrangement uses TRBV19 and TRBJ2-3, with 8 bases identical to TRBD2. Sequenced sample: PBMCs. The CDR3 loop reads CASSPSGWSGSAWDTQYF. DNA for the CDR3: TGTGCCAGTAGCCCCTCAGGTTGGAGCGGGAGCGCGTGGGATACGCAGTATTTT.